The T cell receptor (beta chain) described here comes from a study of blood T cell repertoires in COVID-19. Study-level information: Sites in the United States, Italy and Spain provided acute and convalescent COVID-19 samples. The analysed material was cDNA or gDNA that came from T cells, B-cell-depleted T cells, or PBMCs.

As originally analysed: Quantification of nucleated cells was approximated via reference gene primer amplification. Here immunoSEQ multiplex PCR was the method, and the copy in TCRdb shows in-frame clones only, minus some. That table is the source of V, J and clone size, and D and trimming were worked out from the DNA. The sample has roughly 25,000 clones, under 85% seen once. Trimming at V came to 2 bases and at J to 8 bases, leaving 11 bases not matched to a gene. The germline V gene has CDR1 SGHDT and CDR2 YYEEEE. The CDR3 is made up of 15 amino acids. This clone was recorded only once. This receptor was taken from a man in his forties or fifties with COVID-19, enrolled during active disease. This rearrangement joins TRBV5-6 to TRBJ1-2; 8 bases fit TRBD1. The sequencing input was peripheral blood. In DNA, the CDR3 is TGTGCCAGCAGCTTAAGGGGCACGACAGGGGAAGGCTACACCTTC. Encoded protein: CASSLRGTTGEGYTF. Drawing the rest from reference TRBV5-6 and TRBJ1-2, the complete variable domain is DAGVTQSPTHLIKTRGQQVTLRCSPKSGHDTVSWYQQALGQGPQFIFQYYEEEERQRGNFPDRFSGHQFPNYSSELNVNALLLGDSALYLCASSLRGTTGEGYTFGSGTRLTVV.